This T cell receptor beta chain was observed in a study of control samples from healthy donors and cancer patients (TCRdb year 2020). The CDR3 has 16 amino acids, counting the end cysteine and phenylalanine. Of the read, only the CDR3 DNA is kept; its 48 bases are in frame from base 1. Per the germline V gene (reference sequence), SGHNT is the CDR1 and YYREEE is the CDR2. The germline ends are 11 bases apart after V is trimmed by 0 bases and J by 2 bases. This clone was detected once. Its target antigen remains unknown. Nothing much larger sits one base from this clone, and base qualities are not available. The library was produced with the immunoSEQ multiplex PCR assay. The source is immuneACCESS, and TCRdb retained only in-frame sequences with V and J called. Part of the clones is not carried over; for the studies checked, unresolved V genes explain less than half of this, and the remainder is unexplained. The sample records tens of thousands of clones, around 89% of which are singletons. In total, the top ten clones hold approximately 6% of the sample.

The sequence came from a man aged 55 to 70 with colorectal cancer. The sequencing sample was made of PBMCs. This receptor chain uses TRBV5-4 and TRBJ2-2, with the D gene not clear enough to name. CDR3 sequence: CASSLVGTVNTGELFF. The nucleotide sequence is TGTGCCAGCAGCTTGGTGGGAACAGTTAACACCGGGGAGCTGTTTTTT.